The T cell receptor (beta chain) described here comes from a study of monozygotic twins with inflammatory bowel disease. Study observations and caveats: Inverse Simpson values showed less TCRbeta diversity in IBD patients than in their healthy co-twins.

For this clonotype: Its specificity is not known.

The CDR3 consists of 15 residues. Germline V gene data show CDR1 as SGHTA and CDR2 as FQGNSA. TCRdb reprocessed the 5' RACE reads, with one entry per CDR3 protein and no DNA. The listing records under 150,000 distinct CDR3 sequences. Sequencing used blood. The sequence was obtained from a human donor with ulcerative colitis or Crohn's disease, or a healthy co-twin of an affected twin (not recorded which). The J gene is TRBJ1-2, the V gene TRBV7-2; TCRdb names TRBD1, which stays unverified in the absence of DNA. CDR3 loop: CASSLGQGPNYGYTF.